The clone carrying this T cell receptor (beta chain) was counted a single time. This entry comes from a study of control samples from healthy donors and cancer patients. Repertoires were generated with immunoSEQ multiplex PCR, while TCRdb's copy carries only in-frame clones and drops some. The sample includes 210,000 or so clones, about nine tenths of them seen just once. The CDR3 runs 14 residues. The V end was cut by 3 bases, the J end by 1 base, with 9 bases between. Germline CDR1 and CDR2: SEHNR and FQNEAQ (reference sequence). Sequenced material: blood. This clonotype was obtained from a man aged 25 to 40 in good health. This chain connects TRBV7-9 to TRBJ1-1; no firm D call. The CDR3 DNA is TGTGCCAGCAGCTTGATCAACCCGAACACTGAAGCTTTCTTT. Translation: CASSLINPNTEAFF.